This T cell receptor beta chain was obtained from a study of T cell repertoires in cytomegalovirus infection. On the study more broadly: A matching HLA type, together with CMV infection, was signaled by public TCR beta signatures. Study outcomes and limitations: HLA-C-restricted CMV clonotypes gave the most frequent clonotype in two of eight donors. Identification of carriers of CMV plus the relevant HLA was performed using cumulative public TCR beta family frequency.

Germline V CDR1 and CDR2: MDHEN, SYDVKM. Trimming at V came to 7 bases and at J to 0 bases, leaving 12 bases not matched to a gene. CDR3 length: 18 residues. TCRdb processed the reads anew with MiXCR; each CDR3 protein has one entry. The data show 150,000 to 200,000 distinct CDR3 sequences, about 21% seen once. This clonotype was counted at least ten times. Its antigen is currently unknown. The TCR originated in a human donor in good health (CMV status not recorded). Some clones in this sample may be carry-over from other donors' samples. This sequence joins TRBV28 and TRBJ2-6; TRBD2 aligns across 7 bases. Specimen: PBMCs. CDR3 coding DNA: TGTGCCAGCACTCGGGGGAGGGTGATTAGCTCTGGGGCCAACGTCCTGACTTTC. Protein sequence: CASTRGRVISSGANVLTF. Filled out from reference TRBV28 and TRBJ2-6, the complete variable domain reads DVKVTQSSRYLVKRTGEKVFLECVQDMDHENMFWYRQDPGLGLRLIYFSYDVKMKEKGDIPEGYSVSREKKERFSLILESASTNQTSMYLCASTRGRVISSGANVLTFGAGSRLTVL.